The table lists the clone carrying this T cell receptor (beta chain) with a few counts. Its antigen is unknown. The source of the sample is a study of CD8 T cells in ankylosing spondylitis. Study results and caveats: The disease-linked clones had a CD8+ phenotype and low blood frequencies. Seemingly distinctive of ankylosing spondylitis blood was a TCR beta motif formed by eight highly homologous variants. Previously reported in reactive arthritis synovial fluid and blood were some of the motif variants.

Making the TCR beta libraries involved quantitative 5'-RACE with molecular barcodes. TCRdb analysed the 5' RACE reads with MiXCR anew, one entry per CDR3 protein. The data show approximately 200,000 distinct CDR3 sequences, about 13% seen once. V lost 3 bases and J 0 bases, leaving 9 bases between the germline ends. This CDR3 region has 15 residues. The sequence came from a male donor with ankylosing spondylitis or in good health (not recorded which). This chain links TRBV12-3 or TRBV12-4 with TRBJ2-4, with unresolved D. The sample taken for sequencing was blood, either unsorted or a sorted T cell fraction (not recorded which). DNA of the CDR3: TGTGCCAGCAGTTTCCCCGGGCAAGCCAAAAACATTCAGTACTTC. As protein: CASSFPGQAKNIQYF.